This section outlines one T cell receptor beta chain sequence together with its context. Antigen unknown. The CDR3 length is 14 residues. Germline V gene lookup returns CDR1 MNHEY and CDR2 SVGAGI. Trimming removed 5 bases from V and 1 base from J, with 12 bases in between. These data are taken from a study of beta chain features in type 1 diabetes. Study observations and caveats: TCRB CDR3s from Type 1 diabetes patients were moderately but significantly shorter in all four CD4+ subsets. No resolution was reached here on whether HLA type influences TCRB rearrangement. For patients, the naive, central memory and Treg TCRB repertoires appeared more alike than for healthy donors. When VDJ junctions were examined, type 1 diabetes patients showed fewer insertions and more deletions.

Expressed TCRB transcripts were sequenced, since all the RNA that had been isolated was reverse transcribed. Sequencing was performed with immunoSEQ multiplex PCR; in TCRdb, only in-frame clones are kept and a portion is missing. There are a few hundred thousand clones in the sample; approximately 10% occur only once, and approximately 1.4% lies in the top ten. This TCR was recovered from a man aged 18 to 30 in good health. Sequenced input: central memory CD4+ T cells from blood. This chain uses TRBV6-5 with TRBJ2-7, with a tentative D call TRBD2 (6 bases). CDR3: CASSKGTLSYEQYF. In nucleotides, the CDR3 is TGTGCCAGCAGTAAAGGGACTCTATCCTACGAGCAGTACTTC.